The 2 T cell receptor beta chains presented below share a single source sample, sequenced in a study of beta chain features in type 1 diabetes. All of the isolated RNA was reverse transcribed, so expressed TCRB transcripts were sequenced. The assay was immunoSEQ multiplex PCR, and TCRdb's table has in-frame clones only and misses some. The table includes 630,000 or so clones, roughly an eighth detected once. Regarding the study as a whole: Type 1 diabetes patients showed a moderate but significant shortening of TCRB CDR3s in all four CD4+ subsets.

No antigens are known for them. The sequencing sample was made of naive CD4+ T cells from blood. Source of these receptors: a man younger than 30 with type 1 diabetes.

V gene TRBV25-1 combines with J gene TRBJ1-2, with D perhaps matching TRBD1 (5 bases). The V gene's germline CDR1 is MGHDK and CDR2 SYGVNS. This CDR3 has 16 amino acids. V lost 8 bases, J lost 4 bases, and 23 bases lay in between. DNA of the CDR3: TGTGCCAGCGCCTCTGGGACGGCGCTCGTGGGCTATGGCTACACCTTC. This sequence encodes CASASGTALVGYGYTF.

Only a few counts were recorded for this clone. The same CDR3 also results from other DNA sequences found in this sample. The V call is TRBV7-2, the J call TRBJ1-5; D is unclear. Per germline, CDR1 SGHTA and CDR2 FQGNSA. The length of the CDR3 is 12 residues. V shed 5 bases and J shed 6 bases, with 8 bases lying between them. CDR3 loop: CASSPLGQPQHF. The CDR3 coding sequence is TGTGCCAGCAGCCCACTGGGTCAGCCCCAGCATTTT.